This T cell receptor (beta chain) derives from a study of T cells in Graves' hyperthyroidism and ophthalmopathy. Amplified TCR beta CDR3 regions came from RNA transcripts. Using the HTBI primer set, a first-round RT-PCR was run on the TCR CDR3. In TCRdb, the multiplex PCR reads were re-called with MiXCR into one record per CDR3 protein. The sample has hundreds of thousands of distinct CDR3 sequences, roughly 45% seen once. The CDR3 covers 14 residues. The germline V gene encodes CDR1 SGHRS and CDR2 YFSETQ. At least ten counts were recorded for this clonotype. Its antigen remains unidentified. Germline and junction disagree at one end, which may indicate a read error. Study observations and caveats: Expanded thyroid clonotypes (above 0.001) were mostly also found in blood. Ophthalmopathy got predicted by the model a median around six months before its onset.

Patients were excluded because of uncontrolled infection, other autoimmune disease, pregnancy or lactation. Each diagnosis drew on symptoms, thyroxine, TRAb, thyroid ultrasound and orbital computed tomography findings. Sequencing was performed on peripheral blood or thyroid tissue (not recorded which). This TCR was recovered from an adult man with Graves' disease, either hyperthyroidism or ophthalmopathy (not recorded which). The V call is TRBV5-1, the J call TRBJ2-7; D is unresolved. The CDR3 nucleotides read TGTGCCAGCAGCTTAGTGGGCGGTTCCTACGAGCAGTACTTC. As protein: CASSLVGGSYEQYF.